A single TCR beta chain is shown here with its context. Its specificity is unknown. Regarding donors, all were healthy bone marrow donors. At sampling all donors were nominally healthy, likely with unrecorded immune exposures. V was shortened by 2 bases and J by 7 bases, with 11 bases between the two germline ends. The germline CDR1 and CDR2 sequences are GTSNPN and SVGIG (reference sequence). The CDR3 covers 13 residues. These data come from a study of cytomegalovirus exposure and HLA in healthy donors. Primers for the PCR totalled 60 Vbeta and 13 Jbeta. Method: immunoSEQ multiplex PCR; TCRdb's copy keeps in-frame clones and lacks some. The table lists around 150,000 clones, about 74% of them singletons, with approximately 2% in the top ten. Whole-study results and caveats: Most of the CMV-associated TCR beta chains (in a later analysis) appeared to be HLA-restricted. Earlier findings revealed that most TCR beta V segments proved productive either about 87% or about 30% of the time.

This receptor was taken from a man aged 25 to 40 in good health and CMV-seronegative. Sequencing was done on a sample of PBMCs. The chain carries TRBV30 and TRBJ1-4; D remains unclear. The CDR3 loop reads CAWSRRAREKLFF. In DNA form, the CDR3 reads TGTGCCTGGAGTCGGAGGGCCCGTGAAAAACTGTTTTTT. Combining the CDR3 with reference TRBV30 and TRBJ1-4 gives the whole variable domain SQTIHQWPATLVQPVGSPLSLECTVEGTSNPNLYWYRQAAGRGLQLLFYSVGIGQISSEVPQNLSASRPQDRQFILSSKKLLLSDSGFYLCAWSRRAREKLFFGSGTQLSVL.